This T cell receptor (beta chain) originates from a study of cytomegalovirus exposure and HLA in healthy donors. Study-wide results and limits: The authors enumerated 150 to 200 TCR beta chains as linked to cytomegalovirus. Later on, an analysis tied roughly 17,000 TCR beta sequences to HLA alleles at 0.05 false discovery rate. An analysis that came later showed most CMV-associated TCR beta chains appearing HLA-restricted.

As regards this clone: Its cognate antigen is unknown.

The CDR3 totals 17 residues. CDR1 LNHDA and CDR2 SQIVND come from the germline V gene (reference sequence). J gave up 4 bases and V 5 bases, and 10 bases lay outside the gene matches. In the PCR, 60 Vbeta and 13 Jbeta primers were used. Using immunoSEQ multiplex PCR, the repertoire was profiled, and TCRdb retains in-frame clones only, with some absent. This sample has about 240,000 clones, with about 80% found just once. The TCR originated in a woman aged 55-69 years in good health and CMV-seropositive. This sequence joins TRBV19 and TRBJ1-5, with 11 bases identical to TRBD1. Sequencing was carried out using PBMCs. DNA of the CDR3: TGTGCCAGTAGTGACGACACCGGACAGGGGGCTAATCAGCCCCAGCATTTT. Its protein product is CASSDDTGQGANQPQHF.